This T cell receptor (beta chain) was obtained from a study of blood T cell repertoires in COVID-19. On the study more broadly: Acute-phase and convalescent COVID-19 samples originated in the United States, Italy and Spain. T cells, B-cell-depleted T cells, or PBMCs supplied cDNA or gDNA.

The CDR3 spans 20 residues. J gave up 2 bases and V 0 bases, and 9 bases lay outside the gene matches. Per germline, CDR1 SGHVS and CDR2 FNYEAQ. The authors' processing: It was from reference gene primer amplification that nucleated cell counts were estimated. Sequenced by immunoSEQ multiplex PCR; TCRdb stores in-frame clones only, minus some. For V, J and clone size, that table is used; D and trimming come from the DNA. The sample contains around 150,000 clones, 70% to 85% of which appear only once. The V gene is TRBV7-6, the J gene TRBJ2-1; 14 nucleotides agree with TRBD2. The sequencing sample was made of peripheral blood. The sequence was obtained from a man between 60 and 70 years old who had recovered from COVID-19. The CDR3 sequence is CASSLAYGTSGSATYNEQFF. The CDR3 coding sequence is TGTGCCAGCAGCTTAGCTTACGGGACTAGCGGGAGCGCTACCTACAATGAGCAGTTCTTC.